The 7 T cell receptor beta chains below come from one sample, sequenced in a study of blood T cell repertoires in COVID-19. Clones were read by immunoSEQ multiplex PCR, and TCRdb kept only the in-frame ones, dropping some. The sample comprises 190,000 or so clones, 75% to 90% of which are singletons, and about 10% rests with the top ten. The sequencing sample was made of PBMCs or T cells enriched from blood (not recorded which). Source of these receptors: a man aged 40-50 years who had recovered from COVID-19.

This clone was seen just once. This chain uses TRBV7-8 with TRBJ1-6; 8 bases match TRBD1. There are 14 residues in the CDR3. Germline V gives CDR1 SGHVS, CDR2 FQNEAQ. After removal of 4 bases from V and 7 bases from J, the junction contained 3 bases not matched to a gene. CDR3 nucleotides: TGTGCCAGCAGCTCCGGACAGGGAAATTCACCCCTCCACTTT. It codes for CASSSGQGNSPLHF.

This chain uses TRBV19 with TRBJ1-2, with unresolved D. CDR3 length: 13 residues. Germline lookup yields CDR1 LNHDA and CDR2 SQIVND (reference sequence). V lost 5 bases, J lost 0 bases, and 7 bases lay in between. CDR3 protein: CASSPNSNYGYTF. DNA for the CDR3: TGTGCCAGTAGTCCGAACTCTAACTATGGCTACACCTTC.

The rearrangement uses TRBV3-1 (or the pseudogene TRBV3-2) and TRBJ1-1; D uncertain. The ends were cut back, 0 bases at V and 4 bases at J, with 15 bases in the middle. Germline V gene sequence: CDR1 LGHDT, CDR2 YNNKEL (reference sequence). The CDR3 is made up of 16 amino acids. CDR3 coding DNA: TGTGCCAGCAGCCAAGATAGGAGGCTCGGAGGCACTGAAGCTTTCTTT. Translated, it gives CASSQDRRLGGTEAFF.

The rearrangement links TRBV7-9 to TRBJ1-5; TRBD1 matches 10 bases. V lost 4 bases to trimming and J lost 6 bases; unmatched junction nucleotides: 15. Germline lookup yields CDR1 SEHNR and CDR2 FQNEAQ (reference sequence). This CDR3 has 18 residues. The chain's CDR3 is CASSYGSGTGAGSQPQHF. The CDR3 nucleotides are TGTGCCAGCAGCTACGGGTCGGGGACAGGGGCCGGCAGTCAGCCCCAGCATTTT.

The genes are TRBV20-1 and TRBJ1-2; D remains ambiguous. This CDR3 is built from 11 residues. Trimming left V 0 bases short and J 12 bases short, with 11 bases between. Germline values: CDR1 DFQATT, CDR2 SNEGSKA (reference sequence). In nucleotides, the CDR3 is TGCAGTGCTAGAGATCGGGAGCCACACACCTTC. Translation: CSARDREPHTF.

The chain is built from TRBV19 and TRBJ1-2; D gene unclear. Trimming pared 3 bases from V and 7 bases from J, leaving 21 bases between. Germline values: CDR1 LNHDA, CDR2 SQIVND (reference sequence). CDR3 length: 16 residues. CDR3 sequence reads: CASSIWFASDRGGYTF. The CDR3 DNA reads TGTGCCAGTAGTATTTGGTTTGCCAGTGATCGGGGTGGCTACACCTTC.

This clone was seen only a few times. J is TRBJ2-2 and V is TRBV11-2; no clear D gene. The V end was cut by 4 bases, the J end by 2 bases, with 5 bases between. Germline assignment: CDR1 SGHAT and CDR2 FQNNGV. CDR3 size: 13 residues. This chain's CDR3 is CASSWANTGELFF. The CDR3 DNA reads TGTGCCAGCAGCTGGGCAAACACCGGGGAGCTGTTTTTT.